One sample yielded the 12 T cell receptor beta chains listed below, sequenced in a study of blood T cell repertoires in COVID-19. The assay was immunoSEQ multiplex PCR, and TCRdb's table has in-frame clones only and misses some. The table lists about 160,000 clones, 75% to 90% of them singletons. Specimen: peripheral blood. The source of these receptors is a human donor in a cohort sampled during active COVID-19.

This chain links TRBV2 with TRBJ2-4; 10 bases map to TRBD2. Per the germline V gene, CDR1 is SNHLY and CDR2 is FYNNEI. Losses at the gene ends were 9 bases for V and 5 bases for J; bases not matched to a gene: 4. The length of the CDR3 is 13 residues. The CDR3 reads CASQRGGQNIQYF. The CDR3 coding sequence is TGTGCCAGTCAGCGGGGGGGCCAAAACATTCAGTACTTC.

This clone appeared a single time. The chain's CDR3 is CASSTGTPVSDKNIQYF. The CDR3 DNA sequence: TGTGCCAGCAGCACCGGGACACCTGTATCGGACAAAAACATTCAGTACTTC. The chain has TRBV7-9 and TRBJ2-4; possible D gene TRBD1, 6 bases. The CDR3 consists of 17 residues. Trimming shortened V by 5 bases and J by 3 bases, and 20 bases separated the two germline ends. Per germline, CDR1 SEHNR and CDR2 FQNEAQ (reference sequence).

The CDR3 reads CASSPRGGEGYTF. CDR3 coding DNA: TGTGCCAGCAGCCCAAGAGGGGGAGAAGGCTACACCTTC. The chain is built from TRBV7-3 and TRBJ1-2, with D tentatively TRBD1 (6 bases). The CDR3 sequence is 13 residues long. Trimming pared 5 bases from V and 8 bases from J, leaving 15 bases between. Per germline, CDR1 SGHTA and CDR2 FQGTGA.

The chain combines TRBV13 with TRBJ2-4; D is perhaps TRBD1 (5 bases). Germline loops: CDR1 PRHDT, CDR2 FYEKMQ (reference sequence). The CDR3 totals 14 residues. Trimming took off 5 bases at V and 1 base at J, with 9 bases between the two ends. CDR3 coding DNA: TGTGCCAGCAGCCCCCCAGGGGCCAAAAACATTCAGTACTTC. Encoded protein: CASSPPGAKNIQYF.

The chain carries TRBV2 and TRBJ1-2; the D gene is possibly TRBD1 (5 bases). CDR1 SNHLY and CDR2 FYNNEI come from the germline V gene. Trimming took off 6 bases at V and 5 bases at J, with 10 bases between the two ends. The CDR3 has 12 residues. The CDR3 spells CASRRQSYGYTF. In DNA, the CDR3 is TGTGCCAGCAGGAGACAGTCATATGGCTACACCTTC. Complete variable domain (other parts from reference TRBV2 and TRBJ1-2): EPEVTQTPSHQVTQMGQEVILRCVPISNHLYFYWYRQILGQKVEFLVSFYNNEISEKSEIFDDQFSVERPDGSNFTLKIRSTKLEDSAMYFCASRRQSYGYTFGSGTRLTVV.

This chain connects TRBV3-1 (or the pseudogene TRBV3-2) to TRBJ2-1, with 7 bases aligning to TRBD2. The V and J ends lost 1 base and 0 bases, in that order; junction bases with no gene match: 15. This CDR3 comprises 20 residues. Germline values: CDR1 LGHDT, CDR2 YNNKEL (reference sequence). CDR3 sequence: CASSQGGPGTLAGSYNEQFF. The CDR3 region has the DNA TGTGCCAGCAGCCAAGGCGGCCCCGGGACCTTAGCGGGCTCCTACAATGAGCAGTTCTTC.

In its sample, this clone was seen once. The chain joins TRBV27 to TRBJ2-3, with TRBD1 as a possible D gene (7 bases). Germline-derived CDR1 and CDR2 are MNHEY and SMNVEV (reference sequence). The CDR3 loop spans 15 amino acids. V shed 7 bases and J shed 8 bases, with 22 bases lying between them. The CDR3 sequence is CASTRRGGAGSTQYF. As DNA, the CDR3 is TGTGCCAGCACCCGGAGAGGGGGCGCGGGGTCTACGCAGTATTTT.

V and J are TRBV19 and TRBJ1-5; 10 bases are a match to TRBD1. V shed 6 bases, J shed 0 bases, and the junction held 14 bases outside the gene matches. Germline V CDR1 and CDR2: LNHDA, SQIVND (reference sequence). The CDR3 spans 19 residues. CDR3 DNA: TGTGCCAGTAGCTTGGACCGGGACAGGGGATTTGGTAGCAATCAGCCCCAGCATTTT. Translating it yields CASSLDRDRGFGSNQPQHF.

The gene calls are TRBV9 and TRBJ2-1, with 10 bases lining up with TRBD1. CDR3 length: 17 residues. With 0 bases clipped from V and 7 bases from J, the junction kept 10 bases outside the gene matches. Per germline, CDR1 SGDLS and CDR2 YYNGEE. The CDR3 nucleotides read TGTGCCAGCAGCGTAGCTAGGGGACAGGGGATAGGGAATGAGCAGTTCTTC. Its translation: CASSVARGQGIGNEQFF.

This chain links TRBV5-1 with TRBJ2-1, with D tentatively TRBD2 (5 bases). CDR1 and CDR2 (germline): SGHRS, YFSETQ. With 1 base removed from V and 2 bases from J, the gap between germline ends came to 10 bases. This CDR3 comprises 15 residues. This CDR3 reads CASSLSGFAYNEQFF. CDR3 nucleotide sequence: TGCGCCAGCAGCTTGTCGGGGTTTGCCTACAATGAGCAGTTCTTC.

This clone is a singleton in its sample. The chain combines TRBV7-8 with TRBJ2-5; TRBD2 matches at 10 bases. CDR1 and CDR2 (germline): SGHVS, FQNEAQ. V lost 5 bases and J lost 5; bases outside the gene matches: 11. The length of the CDR3 is 16 residues. The chain's CDR3 is CASSPWVAGGPETQYF. CDR3 in DNA: TGTGCCAGCAGCCCATGGGTAGCGGGGGGACCTGAGACCCAGTACTTC.

The chain couples TRBV2 to TRBJ1-1, with a tentative D call TRBD1 (6 bases). Germline V gene sequence: CDR1 SNHLY, CDR2 FYNNEI. The CDR3 has 10 residues. CDR3 coding DNA: TGTGGAGGACAGCAGATGGAAGCTTTCTTT. It codes for CGGQQMEAFF.